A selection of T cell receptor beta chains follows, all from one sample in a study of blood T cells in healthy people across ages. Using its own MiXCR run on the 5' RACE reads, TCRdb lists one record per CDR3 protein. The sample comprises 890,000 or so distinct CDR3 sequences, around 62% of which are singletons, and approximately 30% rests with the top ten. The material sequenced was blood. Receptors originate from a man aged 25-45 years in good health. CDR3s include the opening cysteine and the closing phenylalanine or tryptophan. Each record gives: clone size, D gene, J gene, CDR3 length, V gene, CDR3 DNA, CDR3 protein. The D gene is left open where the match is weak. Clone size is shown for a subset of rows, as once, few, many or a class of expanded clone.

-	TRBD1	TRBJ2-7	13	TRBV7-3	TGTGCCAGCAGCACCGAACAGGGGCACGAGCAGTACTTC	CASSTEQGHEQYF
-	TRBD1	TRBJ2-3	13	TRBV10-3	TGTGCCATCAGCGACAGGGATGCAGATACGCAGTATTTT	CAISDRDADTQYF
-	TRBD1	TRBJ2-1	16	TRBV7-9	TGTGCCAGCAGCCCGGGACAGGGAAGCTCCTACAATGAGCAGTTCTTC	CASSPGQGSSYNEQFF
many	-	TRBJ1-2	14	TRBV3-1	TGTGCCAGCAGCCAAGACAGAATTTTCTATGGCTACACCTTC	CASSQDRIFYGYTF
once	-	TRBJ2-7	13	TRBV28	TGTGCCAGCAGTTTAGTCCAGCTTAGCGAGCAGTACTTC	CASSLVQLSEQYF
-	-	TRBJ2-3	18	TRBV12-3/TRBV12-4	TGTGCCAGCAGTTTAGGTATTAGTTTTGGGGACAGCACAGATACGCAGTATTTT	CASSLGISFGDSTDTQYF
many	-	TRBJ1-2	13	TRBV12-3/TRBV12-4	TGTGCCAGCAGTTTTTCACAGAACTATGGCTACACCTTC	CASSFSQNYGYTF
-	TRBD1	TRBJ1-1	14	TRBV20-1	TGCAGTGCTCCCGGGACAGGGATGAACACTGAAGCTTTCTTT	CSAPGTGMNTEAFF
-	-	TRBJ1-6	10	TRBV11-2	TGTGCCAGCAGACCCCTACCCCTCCACTTT	CASRPLPLHF
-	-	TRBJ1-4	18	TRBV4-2	TGTGCCAGCAGCCAAGGTACCGGGTCCGGGGGGTTTAATGAAAAACTGTTTTTT	CASSQGTGSGGFNEKLFF
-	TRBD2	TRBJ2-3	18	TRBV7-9	TGTGCCAGCAGCTTGTACGCGGGGGGTCCCAAGTTCACAGATACGCAGTATTTT	CASSLYAGGPKFTDTQYF
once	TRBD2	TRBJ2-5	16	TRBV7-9	TGTGCCAGCAGCTTCGAGGAGCGGGGCTACCAAGAGACCCAGTACTTC	CASSFEERGYQETQYF
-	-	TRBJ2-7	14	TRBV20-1	TGCAGTGCGGGAGGCCCAGTTGGGGCCTACGAGCAGTACTTC	CSAGGPVGAYEQYF
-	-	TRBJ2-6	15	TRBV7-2	TGTGCCAGCAGCTTTATAGGGTTTGGGGCCAACGTCCTGACTTTC	CASSFIGFGANVLTF
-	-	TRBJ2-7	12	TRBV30	TGTGCCGGAGCCCAGACCTCCTACGAGCAGTACTTC	CAGAQTSYEQYF
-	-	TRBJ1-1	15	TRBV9	TGTGCCAGCAGCGTCGGACCCGATTTGGAGACTGAAGCTTTCTTT	CASSVGPDLETEAFF
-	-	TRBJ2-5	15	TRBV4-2	TGTGCCAGCTCCGGGGGGCGGAGATTACAAGAGACCCAGTACTTC	CASSGGRRLQETQYF
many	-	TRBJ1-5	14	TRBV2	TGTGCCAGCAGTTCACAGGGTACCAATCAGCCCCAGCATTTT	CASSSQGTNQPQHF
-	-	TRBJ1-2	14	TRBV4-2	TGTGCCAGCAGCCAAGATCAGTTTAACTATGGCTACACCTTC	CASSQDQFNYGYTF
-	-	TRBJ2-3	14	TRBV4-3	TGCGCCAGCAGCCAAGTCATTGGGGCGGATACGCAGTATTTT	CASSQVIGADTQYF
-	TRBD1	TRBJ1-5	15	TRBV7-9	TGTGCCAGCAGCCTCGGGACAGGGATGGATCAGCCCCAGCATTTT	CASSLGTGMDQPQHF
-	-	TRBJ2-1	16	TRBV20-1	TGCAGTGCTAGCGGACTTCTAGCAGCACCATACAATGAGCAGTTCTTC	CSASGLLAAPYNEQFF
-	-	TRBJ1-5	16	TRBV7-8	TGTGCCAGCAGCGTATCGAGATGGGGGTACAATCAGCCCCAGCATTTT	CASSVSRWGYNQPQHF
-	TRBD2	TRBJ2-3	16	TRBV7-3	TGTGCCAGCAGCCGAGGTCCTAGCGGTAGCACAGATACGCAGTATTTT	CASSRGPSGSTDTQYF
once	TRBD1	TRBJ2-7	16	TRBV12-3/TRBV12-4	TGTGCCAGCAGTTTAGCGCTAGGTCAGGGGGCGAGGGAGCAGTACTTC	CASSLALGQGAREQYF
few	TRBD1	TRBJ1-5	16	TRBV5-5	TGTGCCAGCAGCTTGGACGGACAGGGGGCTCATCAGCCCCAGCATTTT	CASSLDGQGAHQPQHF
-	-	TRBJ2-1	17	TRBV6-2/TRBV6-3	TGTGCCAGCAGTACAAGCCCCGACAGCGGGTCCTACAATGAGCAGTTCTTC	CASSTSPDSGSYNEQFF
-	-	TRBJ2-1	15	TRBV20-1	TGCAGTGCTAGAGATTTTGGGACTGCCTACAAGGAGCAGTTCTTC	CSARDFGTAYKEQFF
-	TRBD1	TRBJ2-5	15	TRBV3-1	TGTGCCAGCAGCAAACCGGGACAGGGACGGGAGACCCAGTACTTC	CASSKPGQGRETQYF
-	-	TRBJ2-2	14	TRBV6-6	TGTGCCAGCAGTTACTCGATACACACCGGGGAGCTGTTTTTT	CASSYSIHTGELFF
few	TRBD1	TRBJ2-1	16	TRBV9	TGTGCCAGCAGCGTAGCTACCTTCTCAGGGGGCAATGAGCAGTTCTTC	CASSVATFSGGNEQFF
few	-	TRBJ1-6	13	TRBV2	TGTGCCAGCAGTGAGTCCTATAATTCACCCCTCCACTTT	CASSESYNSPLHF
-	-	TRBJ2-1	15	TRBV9	TGTGCCAGCAGCGTAGTGGGACTCTCCTACAATGAGCAGTTCTTC	CASSVVGLSYNEQFF
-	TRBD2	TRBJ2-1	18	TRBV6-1	TGTGCCAGCGAGAAGACCCTAGCGGGGGGGCCTGATCCCAATGAGCAGTTCTTC	CASEKTLAGGPDPNEQFF
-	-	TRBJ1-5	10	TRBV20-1	TGCAGGAGAGTTGGACAGCCCCAGCATTTT	CRRVGQPQHF
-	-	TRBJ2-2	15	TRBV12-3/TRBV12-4	TGTGCCAGCAGTTTTTTGACGGTGAACACCGGGGAGCTGTTTTTT	CASSFLTVNTGELFF
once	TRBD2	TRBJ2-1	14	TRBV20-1	TGCAGTGCTAGAGATTGGCTAGCGGGAGGTGAGCAGTTCTTC	CSARDWLAGGEQFF
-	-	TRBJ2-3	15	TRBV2	TGTGCCAGCAGTACCCGGGACATCACCACAGATACGCAGTATTTT	CASSTRDITTDTQYF
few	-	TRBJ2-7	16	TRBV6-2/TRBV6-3	TGTGCCAGCAGTTACGGTGGACACTTGAGCTCCTACGAGCAGTACTTC	CASSYGGHLSSYEQYF
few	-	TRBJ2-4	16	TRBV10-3	TGTGCCATCAGGACGAGGGGGGCTTTGGTCAAAAACATTCAGTACTTC	CAIRTRGALVKNIQYF
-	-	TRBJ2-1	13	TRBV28	TGTGCCAGCATCCCATCGGGGACCAATGAGCAGTTCTTC	CASIPSGTNEQFF
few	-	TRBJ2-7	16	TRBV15	TGTGCCACCAGCAGAGATCGGGGGAGAAAAACCTACGAGCAGTACTTC	CATSRDRGRKTYEQYF
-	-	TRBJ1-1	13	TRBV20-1	TGCAGAGCTTATGGGGGGGCGAACACTGAAGCTTTCTTT	CRAYGGANTEAFF
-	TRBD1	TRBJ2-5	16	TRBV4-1	TGCGCCAGCAGCCAAGATGGGGACAGGGGGTATGAGACCCAGTACTTC	CASSQDGDRGYETQYF
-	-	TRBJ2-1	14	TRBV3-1	TGTGCCAGCAGTCACCCCGGACTTAACAATGAGCAGTTCTTC	CASSHPGLNNEQFF
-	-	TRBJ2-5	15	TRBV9	TGTGCCAGCAGCGTAGGGGGGACTGGGGGAGAGACCCAGTACTTC	CASSVGGTGGETQYF
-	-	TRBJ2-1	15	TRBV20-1	TGCAGTGCTAGAGAGATGGGACCGACCGACAATGAGCAGTTCTTC	CSAREMGPTDNEQFF
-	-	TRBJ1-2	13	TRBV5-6	TGTGCCAGCAGCTTGGGACCAGAGGATGGCTACACCTTC	CASSLGPEDGYTF
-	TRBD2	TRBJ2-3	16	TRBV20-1	TGCAGTGCTAGAGTCCGGGACTATCCAAAACGGGATACGCAGTATTTT	CSARVRDYPKRDTQYF
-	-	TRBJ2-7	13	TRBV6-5	TGTGCCAGCAGTTACCTTAAAGGGGTCGAGCAGTACTTC	CASSYLKGVEQYF
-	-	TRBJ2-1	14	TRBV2	TGTGCCAGCAGTGGGACATTCTCCTACAATGAGCAGTTCTTC	CASSGTFSYNEQFF
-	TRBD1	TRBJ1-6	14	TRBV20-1	TGCAGTGCAACCACCAGGGGGCTCGGTTCACCCCTCCACTTT	CSATTRGLGSPLHF